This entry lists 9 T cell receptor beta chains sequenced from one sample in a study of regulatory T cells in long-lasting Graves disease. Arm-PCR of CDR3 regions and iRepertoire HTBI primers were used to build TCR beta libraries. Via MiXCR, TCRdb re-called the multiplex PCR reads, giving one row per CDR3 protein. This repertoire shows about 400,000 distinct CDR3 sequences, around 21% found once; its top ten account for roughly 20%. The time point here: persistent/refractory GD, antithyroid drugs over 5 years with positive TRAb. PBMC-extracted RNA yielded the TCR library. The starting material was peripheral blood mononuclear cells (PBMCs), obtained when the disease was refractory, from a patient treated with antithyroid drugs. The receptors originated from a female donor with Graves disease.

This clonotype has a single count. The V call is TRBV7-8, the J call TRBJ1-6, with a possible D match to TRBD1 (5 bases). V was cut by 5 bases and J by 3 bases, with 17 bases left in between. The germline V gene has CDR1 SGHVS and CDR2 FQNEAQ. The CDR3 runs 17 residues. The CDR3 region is CASSLFRDVSYNSPLHF. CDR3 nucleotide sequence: TGTGCCAGCAGCCTATTCCGGGACGTAAGCTATAATTCACCCCTCCACTTT.

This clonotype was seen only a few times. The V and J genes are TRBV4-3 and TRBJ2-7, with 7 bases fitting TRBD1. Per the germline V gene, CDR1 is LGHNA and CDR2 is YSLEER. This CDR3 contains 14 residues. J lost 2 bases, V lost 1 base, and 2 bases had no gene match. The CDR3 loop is CASSQGDRAYEQYF. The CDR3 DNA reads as TGCGCCAGCAGCCAAGGAGACAGGGCCTACGAGCAGTACTTC.

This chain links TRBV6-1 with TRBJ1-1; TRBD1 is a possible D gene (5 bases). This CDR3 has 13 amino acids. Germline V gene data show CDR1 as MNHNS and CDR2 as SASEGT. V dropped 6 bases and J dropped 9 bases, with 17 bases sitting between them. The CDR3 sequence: CASSLGTPVKAFF. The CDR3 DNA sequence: TGTGCCAGCAGCCTCGGGACCCCTGTAAAAGCTTTCTTT.

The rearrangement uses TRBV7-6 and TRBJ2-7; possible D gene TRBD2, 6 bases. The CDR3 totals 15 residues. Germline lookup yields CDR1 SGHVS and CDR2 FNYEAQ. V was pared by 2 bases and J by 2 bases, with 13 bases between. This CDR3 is CASSLTPSEPYEQYF. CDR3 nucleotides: TGTGCCAGCAGCTTAACGCCTAGCGAGCCCTACGAGCAGTACTTC.

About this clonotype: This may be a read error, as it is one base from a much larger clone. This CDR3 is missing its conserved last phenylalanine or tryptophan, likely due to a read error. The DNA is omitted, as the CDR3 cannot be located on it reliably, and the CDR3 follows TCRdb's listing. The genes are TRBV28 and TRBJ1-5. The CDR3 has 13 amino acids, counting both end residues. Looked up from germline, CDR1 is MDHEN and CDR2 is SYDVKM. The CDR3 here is CASSLYYGDAGHL.

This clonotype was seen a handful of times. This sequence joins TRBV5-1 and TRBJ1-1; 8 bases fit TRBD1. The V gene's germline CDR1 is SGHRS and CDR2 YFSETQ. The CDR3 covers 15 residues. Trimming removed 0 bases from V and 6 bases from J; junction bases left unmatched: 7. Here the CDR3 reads CASSLESDRGAEAFF. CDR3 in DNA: TGCGCCAGCAGCTTGGAGTCTGACAGGGGCGCTGAAGCTTTCTTT.

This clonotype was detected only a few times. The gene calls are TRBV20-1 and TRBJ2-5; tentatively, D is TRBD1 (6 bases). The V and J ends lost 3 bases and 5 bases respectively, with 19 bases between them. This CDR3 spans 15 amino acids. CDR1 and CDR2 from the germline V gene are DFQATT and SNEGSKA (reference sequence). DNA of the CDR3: TGCAGTGCTAGCGTCACAGGGAGTCAAGGCGAGACCCAGTACTTC. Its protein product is CSASVTGSQGETQYF.

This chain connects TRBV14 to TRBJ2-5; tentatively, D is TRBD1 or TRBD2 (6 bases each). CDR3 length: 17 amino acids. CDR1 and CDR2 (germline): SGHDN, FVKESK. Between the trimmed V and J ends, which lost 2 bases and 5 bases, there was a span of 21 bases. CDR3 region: CASSQRGEWRRRETQYF. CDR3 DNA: TGTGCCAGCAGCCAAAGGGGGGAGTGGAGAAGGCGGGAGACCCAGTACTTC.

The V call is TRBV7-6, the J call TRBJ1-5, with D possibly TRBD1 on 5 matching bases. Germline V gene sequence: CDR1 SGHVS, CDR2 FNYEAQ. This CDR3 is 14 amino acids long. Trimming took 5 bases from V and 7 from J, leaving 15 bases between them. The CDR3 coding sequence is TGTGCCAGCAGCCTCCTCAGGGAGGGGCAGCCCCAGCATTTT. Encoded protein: CASSLLREGQPQHF.